A single sample gave rise to the 21 T cell receptor beta chains below, sequenced in a study of regulatory T cells in long-lasting Graves disease. Noted time point: newly diagnosed GD, antithyroid drugs for less than 3 months. After RNA was extracted from PBMCs, the TCR library was made from it. Building the TCR beta libraries relied on iRepertoire HTBI primers, and CDR3 regions underwent Arm-PCR. TCRdb reprocessed the multiplex PCR reads via MiXCR and lists one record per CDR3 protein. The sample yields approximately 230,000 distinct CDR3 sequences, 15% to 20% seen once. This specimen consisted of peripheral blood mononuclear cells (PBMCs), obtained at new diagnosis, from a patient treated with antithyroid drugs. These TCRs come from a female donor with Graves disease.

At least ten counts were recorded for this clonotype. The V and J genes are TRBV18 and TRBJ2-5; D is perhaps TRBD1 or TRBD2 (5 bases each). Per germline, CDR1 KGHSH and CDR2 LQKENI. The CDR3 length is 13 residues. Trimming took 3 bases from V and 5 from J, leaving 10 bases between them. DNA of the CDR3: TGTGCCAGCTCACCCCAGGGCGGGGAGACCCAGTACTTC. It specifies CASSPQGGETQYF.

This clonotype came up many times. The chain employs TRBV4-1 and TRBJ1-1; no firm D call. CDR1 MGHRA and CDR2 YSYEKL come from the germline V gene. Trimming removed 0 bases at V and 2 bases at J, with 4 bases between. This CDR3 has 13 residues. CDR3 region: CASSQERNTEAFF. CDR3 in DNA: TGCGCCAGCAGCCAAGAGAGAAACACTGAAGCTTTCTTT.

This clonotype showed up many times. V usage is TRBV3-1 and J usage is TRBJ2-7; D is unclear. The length of the CDR3 is 14 residues. Trimming removed 5 bases from V and 1 base from J, with 12 bases in between. Germline assignment: CDR1 LGHDT and CDR2 YNNKEL (reference sequence). The CDR3 loop reads CASSDGRHSYEQYF. CDR3 DNA sequence: TGTGCCAGCAGCGATGGACGCCATTCCTACGAGCAGTACTTC.

Ten or more counts support this clonotype. The genes are TRBV7-9 and TRBJ1-1; a possible D gene is TRBD1 (5 bases). V was cut by 4 bases and J by 4 bases, with 16 bases left in between. Germline V gene sequence: CDR1 SEHNR, CDR2 FQNEAQ (reference sequence). The CDR3 spans 15 residues. The CDR3 loop reads CASSYPRKGTTEAFF. The CDR3 DNA sequence: TGTGCCAGCAGCTACCCCAGGAAAGGGACCACTGAAGCTTTCTTT.

This clonotype showed up many times. The V and J genes are TRBV19 and TRBJ2-7, with D possibly being TRBD2 (5 bases). Germline values: CDR1 LNHDA, CDR2 SQIVND (reference sequence). The CDR3 covers 14 residues. Trimming took 9 bases from V and 2 from J, leaving 17 bases between them. The CDR3 bases are TGTGCCAGCCGCATGAGGGCGGGTCCCTACGAGCAGTACTTC. Translation: CASRMRAGPYEQYF.

Regarding this clonotype: This may be a read error: a much more frequent sequence differs by one nucleotide. This chain uses TRBV18 with TRBJ2-5, with a possible D match to TRBD2 (5 bases). V shed 6 bases and J shed 11 bases, with 25 bases lying between them. The germline V gene encodes CDR1 KGHSH and CDR2 LQKENI. The CDR3 runs to 15 residues. In DNA, the CDR3 is TGTGCCAGCTCCCCTAGCCCAGCGGTCTACAATGAGCAGTACTTC. Translated, it gives CASSPSPAVYNEQYF. Looking up the rest from reference TRBV18 and TRBJ2-5 gives the full variable domain: NAGVMQNPRHLVRRRGQEARLRCSPMKGHSHVYWYRQLPEEGLKFMVYLQKENIIDESGMPKERFSAEFPKEGPSILRIQQVVRGDSAAYFCASSPSPAVYNEQYFGPGTRLLVL.

As regards this clonotype: A read error may produce the germline difference seen at one junction end. CDR3 amino acids: CAVSEFGGSGGVSNEQYF. The CDR3 DNA is TGTGCCGTCAGTGAGTTCGGTGGTAGCGGCGGTGTTAGCAACGAGCAGTACTTC. The chain carries TRBV10-3 and TRBJ2-7, with D possibly matching TRBD2 (6 bases). Germline CDR1 is ENHRY and CDR2 is SYGVKD. The CDR3 runs to 18 residues.

This clonotype appeared a few times. The chain is built from TRBV6-2 or TRBV6-3 and TRBJ2-2; a possible D gene is TRBD2 (5 bases). CDR3 size: 16 residues. Germline loops: CDR1 MNHEY, CDR2 SVGEGT. The V end lost 5 bases, the J end lost 6 bases, and 19 bases lay between the germline ends. The CDR3 loop is CASSELDSHTPGELFF. CDR3 in DNA: TGTGCCAGCAGTGAACTAGATTCCCACACCCCCGGGGAGCTGTTTTTT.

In its sample, this clonotype was seen many times. The chain links TRBV2 to TRBJ2-5; no reliable D call. V was shortened by 3 bases and J by 5 bases, with 13 bases between the two germline ends. The V gene's germline CDR1 is SNHLY and CDR2 FYNNEI. The CDR3 extends over 14 amino acids. The DNA of the CDR3 is TGTGCCAGCAGTGAGGATGAGACCTCGGAGACCCAGTACTTC. Translated: CASSEDETSETQYF.

J is TRBJ2-5 and V is TRBV5-1; TRBD2 matches 7 bases. The V gene end was trimmed by 7 bases and the J gene end by 3 bases; junction bases not matched to a gene: 6. Germline CDR1 and CDR2: SGHRS and YFSETQ. The length of the CDR3 is 13 residues. The CDR3 sequence is CASREAPKETQYF. The CDR3 bases are TGCGCCAGCCGGGAGGCTCCAAAAGAGACCCAGTACTTC.

This chain links TRBV9 with TRBJ1-4, with D uncertain. There are 13 residues in the CDR3. From germline, CDR1 is SGDLS and CDR2 YYNGEE. V dropped 2 bases and J dropped 11 bases, with 13 bases sitting between them. The DNA for the CDR3 is TGTGCCAGCAGCGTGGACTTTGGCAGGAAACTGTTTTTT. This gives the protein CASSVDFGRKLFF.

The sample holds many counts of this clonotype. The rearrangement joins TRBV2 to TRBJ1-2; TRBD1 might be the D (5 bases). Trimming shortened V by 4 bases and J by 3 bases, and 12 bases separated the two germline ends. CDR3 length equals 14 residues. Germline values: CDR1 SNHLY, CDR2 FYNNEI. CDR3 nucleotide sequence: TGTGCCAGCAGTGGCGGGGGTACTCACTATGGCTACACCTTC. It yields the protein CASSGGGTHYGYTF.

The CDR3 spells CASSRPGTKTYEQYF. CDR3 sequence (DNA): TGCGCCAGCAGCCGGCCCGGGACAAAGACCTACGAGCAGTACTTC. V usage is TRBV4-1 and J usage is TRBJ2-7, with TRBD1 as a possible D gene (6 bases). The CDR3 extends over 15 amino acids. V lost 4 bases to trimming and J lost 2 bases, with 15 bases between them. CDR1 MGHRA and CDR2 YSYEKL come from the germline V gene.

The chain employs TRBV25-1 and TRBJ2-1, with 7 bases fitting TRBD2. The V and J ends lost 2 bases and 2 bases, in that order; junction bases with no gene match: 6. There are 16 residues in the CDR3. CDR1 MGHDK and CDR2 SYGVNS come from the germline V gene. CDR3 DNA: TGTGCCAGCAGTGAACTGGGGGGGAGGACCTACAATGAGCAGTTCTTC. Translation: CASSELGGRTYNEQFF.

This clonotype was seen many times. CDR3 sequence (DNA): TGTGCCAGCAGCTCCGGGGGGGGGGCTGCCGGGGAGCTGTTTTTT. It specifies CASSSGGGAAGELFF. The rearrangement links TRBV9 to TRBJ2-2; TRBD2 matches 8 bases. This CDR3 has 15 residues. CDR1 is SGDLS, CDR2 YYNGEE, per germline. J was trimmed by 6 bases and V by 4 bases; bases with no gene match: 8.

The chain has TRBV6-2 or TRBV6-3 and TRBJ2-1, with 10 bases lining up with TRBD2. There are 16 residues in the CDR3. Trimming at V came to 2 bases and at J to 9 bases, leaving 10 bases not matched to a gene. Germline V gene data show CDR1 as MNHEY and CDR2 as SVGEGT. The CDR3 nucleotides read TGTGCCAGCAGTTACGCAGCGGGAGGGCCCTCAGGTGAGCAGTTCTTC. It encodes CASSYAAGGPSGEQFF.

Many counts were recorded for this clonotype. The chain uses TRBV28 and TRBJ2-7, with D unclear. V was pared by 4 bases and J by 2 bases, with 12 bases between. This CDR3 comprises 14 residues. Germline V CDR1 and CDR2: MDHEN, SYDVKM. CDR3 nucleotide sequence: TGTGCCAGCAGTTATCCCTCGGGCGCCTACGAGCAGTACTTC. Its translation: CASSYPSGAYEQYF.

This clonotype was seen at least ten times. This chain links TRBV12-3 or TRBV12-4 with TRBJ1-6; no firm D call. The CDR3 length is 13 residues. V lost 9 bases and J lost 4, with 10 bases in between. The DNA of the CDR3 is TGTGCCAGTCAGTCCGTATATAATTCACCCCTCCACTTT. Translated, it gives CASQSVYNSPLHF.

This clonotype appeared many times. This chain joins TRBV12-3 or TRBV12-4 and TRBJ2-1; the match to TRBD2 covers 12 bases. The V and J ends lost 3 bases and 5 bases, in that order; junction bases with no gene match: 8. This CDR3 comprises 17 residues. The CDR3 sequence is CASSLASGRAVDNEQFF. CDR3 sequence (DNA): TGTGCCAGCAGTTTGGCTAGCGGGAGGGCCGTCGACAATGAGCAGTTCTTC.

This chain links TRBV5-6 with TRBJ2-7; a weak D match, TRBD2 (6 bases). The CDR3 is 13 amino acids. V lost 4 bases, J lost 4 bases, and 12 bases lay in between. Germline-derived CDR1 and CDR2 are SGHDT and YYEEEE. CDR3 in amino acids: CASSRRERYEQYF. In DNA, the CDR3 is TGTGCCAGCAGCCGGAGGGAGAGGTACGAGCAGTACTTC.

The sample holds many counts of this clonotype. The chain employs TRBV12-3 or TRBV12-4 and TRBJ1-6, with 8 positions matching TRBD1. V was pared by 6 bases and J by 5 bases, with 0 bases of the junction left unmatched. This CDR3 contains 13 residues. CDR3 in amino acids: CASRGQDNSPLHF. CDR3 coding DNA: TGTGCCAGCAGGGGACAGGATAATTCACCCCTCCACTTT.